This T cell receptor beta chain was identified in a study of CD8 T cells in Susac syndrome. Broader study findings: None of the CD4+ T cell repertoires in Susac syndrome showed clonal expansion.

With V trimmed by 3 bases and J by 10 bases, 2 bases remained unmatched. The germline CDR1 and CDR2 sequences are SGHNT and YENEEA. The CDR3 runs to 12 residues. With random hexamers, reverse transcription was performed on about 0.5 to 1 ug of RNA. One entry per CDR3 protein, called by TCRdb with MiXCR from the immunoSEQ multiplex PCR reads. The sample shows 170,000 or so distinct CDR3 sequences, roughly 94% of them seen only once. About this clonotype: Its specificity is not known.

This chain joins TRBV11-3 and TRBJ2-1, with 8 bases lining up with TRBD2. The TCR comes from a human donor with Susac syndrome. Sequenced material: CD4+ T cells from PBMCs. CDR3 coding DNA: TGTGCCAGCAGCTTCGCGGGGGGCGAGCAGTTCTTC. Residues: CASSFAGGEQFF.